This T cell receptor (beta chain) comes out of a study of tumor-infiltrating lymphocytes in primary liver carcinoma. Study-wide background: Samples had roughly 3.5 to 7.5 million productive TCRbeta reads, comparable between tissue types.

Only a few counts were recorded for this clonotype. Its antigen is not known. Study results and caveats: Blood trailed tumors significantly in top-250-clone fraction (p = 0.039). Merely about 8-24% of top clones occurred in all five tumor regions.

The roughly 18-34 mg bulk tissue piece was not sorted before simultaneous RNA and DNA extraction. Researchers generated TCR beta cDNA from about 530 ng of total RNA, relying on a constant-region primer. Three-round nested multiplex PCR performed with slightly modified ARM-PCR produced the TCR beta libraries. Use of TRBV1-TRBV30 forward primers with a C-beta reverse primer characterized the first two PCR rounds, which lasted around 11 cycles each. TCRdb analysed the multiplex PCR reads with MiXCR anew, one entry per CDR3 protein. The sample yields 55,000 to 65,000 distinct CDR3 sequences, less than 75% seen once. CDR1 is SEHNR and CDR2 is FQNEAQ in the germline V gene (reference sequence). This CDR3 has 13 amino acids. V gave up 3 bases and J gave up 3 bases, with 8 bases separating them.

The sequence was collected from a man in his forties with primary liver carcinoma and hepatitis B virus infection. The chain carries TRBV7-9 and TRBJ1-1; D is unresolved. The sample consisted of liver tumor tissue from sampling region 2. Documented subset: tumor region T2, inferior pole. CDR3 region: CASSLTAYTEAFF. DNA of the CDR3: TGTGCCAGCAGCTTGACGGCTTACACTGAAGCTTTCTTT.